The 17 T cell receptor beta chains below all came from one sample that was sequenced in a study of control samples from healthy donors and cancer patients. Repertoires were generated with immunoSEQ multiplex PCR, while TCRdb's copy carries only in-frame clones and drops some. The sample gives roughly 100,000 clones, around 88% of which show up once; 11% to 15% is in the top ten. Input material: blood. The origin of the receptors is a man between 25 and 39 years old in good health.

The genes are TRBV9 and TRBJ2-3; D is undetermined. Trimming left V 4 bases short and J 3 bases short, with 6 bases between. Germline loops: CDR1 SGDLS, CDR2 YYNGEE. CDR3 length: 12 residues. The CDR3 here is CASSPVTDTQYF. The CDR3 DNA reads TGTGCCAGCAGCCCCGTGACAGATACGCAGTATTTT. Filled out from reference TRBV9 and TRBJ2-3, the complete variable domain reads DSGVTQTPKHLITATGQRVTLRCSPRSGDLSVYWYQQSLDQGLQFLIQYYNGEERAKGNILERFSAQQFPDLHSELNLSSLELGDSALYFCASSPVTDTQYFGPGTRLTVL.

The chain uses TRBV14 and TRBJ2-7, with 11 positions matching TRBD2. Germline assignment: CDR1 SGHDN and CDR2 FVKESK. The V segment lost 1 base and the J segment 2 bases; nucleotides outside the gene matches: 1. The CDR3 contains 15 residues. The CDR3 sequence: CASSQGLAGPYEQYF. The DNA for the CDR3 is TGTGCCAGCAGCCAAGGACTAGCGGGGCCCTACGAGCAGTACTTC.

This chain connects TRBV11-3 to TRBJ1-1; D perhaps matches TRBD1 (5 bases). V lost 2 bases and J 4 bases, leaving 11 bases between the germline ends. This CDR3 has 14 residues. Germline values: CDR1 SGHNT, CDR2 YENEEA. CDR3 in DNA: TGTGCCAGCAGCTTACTAGGGGAGGGCACTGAAGCTTTCTTT. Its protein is CASSLLGEGTEAFF.

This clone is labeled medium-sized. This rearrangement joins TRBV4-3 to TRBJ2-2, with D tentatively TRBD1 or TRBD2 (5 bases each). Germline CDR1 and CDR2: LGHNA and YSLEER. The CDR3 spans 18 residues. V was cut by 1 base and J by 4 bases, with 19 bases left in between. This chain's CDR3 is CASSQAESEPGTTGELFF. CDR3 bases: TGCGCCAGCAGCCAAGCGGAATCGGAGCCAGGGACCACCGGGGAGCTGTTTTTT.

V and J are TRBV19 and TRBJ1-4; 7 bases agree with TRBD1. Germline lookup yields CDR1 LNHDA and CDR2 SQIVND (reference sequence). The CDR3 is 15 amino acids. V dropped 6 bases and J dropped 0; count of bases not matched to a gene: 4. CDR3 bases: TGTGCCAGTAGGGGGACAGATGCAACTAATGAAAAACTGTTTTTT. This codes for CASRGTDATNEKLFF.

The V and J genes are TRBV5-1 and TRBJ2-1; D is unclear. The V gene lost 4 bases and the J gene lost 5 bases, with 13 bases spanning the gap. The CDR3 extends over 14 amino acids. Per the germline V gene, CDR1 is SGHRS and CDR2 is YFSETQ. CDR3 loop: CASSPEKAHNEQFF. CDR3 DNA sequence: TGCGCCAGCAGCCCGGAGAAGGCCCACAATGAGCAGTTCTTC.

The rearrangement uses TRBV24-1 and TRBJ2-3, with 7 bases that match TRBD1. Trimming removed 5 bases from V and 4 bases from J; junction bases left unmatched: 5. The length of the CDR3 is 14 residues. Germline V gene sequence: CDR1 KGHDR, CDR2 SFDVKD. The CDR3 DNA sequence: TGTGCCACCAGTGGACAGGGCTTTGCAGATACGCAGTATTTT. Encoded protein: CATSGQGFADTQYF.

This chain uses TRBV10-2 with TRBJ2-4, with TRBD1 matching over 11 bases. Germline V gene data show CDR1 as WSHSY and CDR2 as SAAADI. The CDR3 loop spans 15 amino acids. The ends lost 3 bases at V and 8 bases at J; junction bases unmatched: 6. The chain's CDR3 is CASSDRTGGMDIQYF. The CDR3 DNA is TGCGCCAGCAGTGACCGGACAGGGGGCATGGACATTCAGTACTTC.

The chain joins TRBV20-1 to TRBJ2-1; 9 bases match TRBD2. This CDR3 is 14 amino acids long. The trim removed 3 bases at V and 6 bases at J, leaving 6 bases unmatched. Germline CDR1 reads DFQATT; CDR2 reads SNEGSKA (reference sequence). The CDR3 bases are TGCAGTGCTAGTGGCGGGAGGGCCTTCAATGAGCAGTTCTTC. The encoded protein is CSASGGRAFNEQFF.

In DNA, the CDR3 is TGCGCCAGCAGCCAACGACTCTTAGAGGACGGGGAAAAACTGTTTTTT. Protein product: CASSQRLLEDGEKLFF. The chain is built from TRBV4-1 and TRBJ1-4; no clear D. Trimming left V 2 bases short and J 8 bases short, with 18 bases between. Per the germline V gene, CDR1 is MGHRA and CDR2 is YSYEKL. The CDR3 extends over 16 amino acids.

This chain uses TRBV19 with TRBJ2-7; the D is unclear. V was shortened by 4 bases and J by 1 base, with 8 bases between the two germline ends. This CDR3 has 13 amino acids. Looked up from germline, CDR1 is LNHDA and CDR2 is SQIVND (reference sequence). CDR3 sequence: CASSSFPSYEQYF. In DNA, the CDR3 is TGTGCCAGTAGTAGTTTCCCATCCTACGAGCAGTACTTC.

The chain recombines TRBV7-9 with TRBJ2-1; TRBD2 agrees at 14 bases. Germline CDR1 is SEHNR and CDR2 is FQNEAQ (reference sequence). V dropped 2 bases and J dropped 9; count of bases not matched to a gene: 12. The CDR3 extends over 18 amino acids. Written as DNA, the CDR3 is TGTGCCAGCAGCTTATTCCAGACTAGCGGGAGGGCCCTCGGTGAGCAGTTCTTC. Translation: CASSLFQTSGRALGEQFF.

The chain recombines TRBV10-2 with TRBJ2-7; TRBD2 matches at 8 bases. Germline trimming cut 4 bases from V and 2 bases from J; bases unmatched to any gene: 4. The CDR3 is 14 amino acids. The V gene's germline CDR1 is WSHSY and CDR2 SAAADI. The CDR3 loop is CASSGSGLAYEQYF. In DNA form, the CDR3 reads TGCGCCAGCAGTGGCTCGGGACTAGCCTACGAGCAGTACTTC.

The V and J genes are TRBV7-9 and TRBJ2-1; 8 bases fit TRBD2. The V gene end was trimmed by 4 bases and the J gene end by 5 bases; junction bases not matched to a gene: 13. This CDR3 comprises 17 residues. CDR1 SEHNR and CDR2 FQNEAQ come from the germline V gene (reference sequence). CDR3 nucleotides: TGTGCCAGCAGCTCTCCGGGACTAGGATTGATGGACAATGAGCAGTTCTTC. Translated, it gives CASSSPGLGLMDNEQFF.

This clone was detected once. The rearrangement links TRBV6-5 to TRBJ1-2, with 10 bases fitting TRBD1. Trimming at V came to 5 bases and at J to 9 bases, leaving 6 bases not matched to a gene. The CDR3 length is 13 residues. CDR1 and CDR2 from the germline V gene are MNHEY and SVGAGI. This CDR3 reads CASSLRDRGRYTF. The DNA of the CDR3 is TGTGCCAGCAGTCTCCGGGACAGGGGCCGCTACACCTTC.

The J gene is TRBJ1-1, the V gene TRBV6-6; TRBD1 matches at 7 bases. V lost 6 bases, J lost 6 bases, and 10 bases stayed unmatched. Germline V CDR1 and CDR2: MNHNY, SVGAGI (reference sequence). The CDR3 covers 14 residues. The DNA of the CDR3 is TGTGCCAGCAGCAGAACGGACAGGAAAGCTGAAGCTTTCTTT. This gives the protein CASSRTDRKAEAFF.

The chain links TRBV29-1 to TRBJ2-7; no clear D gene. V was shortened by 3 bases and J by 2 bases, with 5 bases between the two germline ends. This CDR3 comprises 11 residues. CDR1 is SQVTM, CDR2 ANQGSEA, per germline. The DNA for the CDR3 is TGCAGCGTTGATGACACCTACGAGCAGTACTTC. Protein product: CSVDDTYEQYF.